This T cell receptor (beta chain) emerged from a study of T cell changes during pregnancy in multiple sclerosis. Some clones are missing from TCRdb's copy, which holds only in-frame ones; the method was immunoSEQ multiplex PCR. Here the sample spans approximately 70,000 clones, approximately 88% being singletons. Germline CDR1 GTSNPN, CDR2 SVGIG (reference sequence). The ends lost 2 bases at V and 5 bases at J; junction bases unmatched: 19. The CDR3 length is 18 residues. Sequencing was performed on peripheral blood, taken in the first trimester of pregnancy. The source of this sequence is a female donor in good health, enrolled as a control in a pregnancy study. The chain employs TRBV30 and TRBJ2-5; 8 positions agree with TRBD2. The CDR3 DNA sequence: TGTGCCTGGAGTCCCCTTCATGGAGTAGCGGGGACCAAGGAGACCCAGTACTTC. Translating gives CAWSPLHGVAGTKETQYF. Based on the CDR3 plus reference TRBV30 and TRBJ2-5, the full variable domain is SQTIHQWPATLVQPVGSPLSLECTVEGTSNPNLYWYRQAAGRGLQLLFYSVGIGQISSEVPQNLSASRPQDRQFILSSKKLLLSDSGFYLCAWSPLHGVAGTKETQYFGPGTRLLVL.